This T cell receptor (beta chain) is from a study of OX40 agonist ivuxolimab in advanced cancers. Turning to the study itself: Patients in dose escalation had liver, melanoma, kidney or head and neck cancers.

In regard to this clone: Its target is not known.

CDR3 length equals 17 residues. V was pared by 4 bases and J by 0 bases, with 7 bases of the junction left unmatched. Germline V lookup: CDR1 SGHAT, CDR2 FQNNGV. Study-wide points: Low normalized T-cell clonal expansion also characterized some of the nonresponders. Clonal expansion from baseline to week 6 occurred in both CD4+ and CD8+ T cells. The specificity for antigen of the expanded peripheral T cells was not determined.

TCRdb's table, derived via immunoSEQ multiplex PCR, lists solely in-frame clones and lacks some. The profile shows about 69,000 clones, approximately 90% of them singletons. The chain employs TRBV11-2 and TRBJ2-3, with 10 positions matching TRBD1. The sample was CD4+ or CD8+ T cells sorted from blood, taken in a trial of the OX40 agonist ivuxolimab. This TCR came from an adult with an advanced solid tumor such as melanoma, head and neck, liver or kidney cancer. CDR3 loop: CASSSPPGQGSTDTQYF. CDR3 in DNA: TGTGCCAGCAGCTCACCTCCGGGACAGGGGAGCACAGATACGCAGTATTTT.